The count of the clone carrying this T cell receptor beta chain is one. Germline CDR1 reads MGHDK; CDR2 reads SYGVNS. V gave up 4 bases and J gave up 5 bases, with 9 bases separating them. The CDR3 covers 14 residues. Original analysis: Counts of nucleated cells, estimated from reference gene primer amplification, were obtained. Clones were read by immunoSEQ multiplex PCR, and TCRdb kept only the in-frame ones, dropping some. V and J calls and clone size are those listed in that table; D and trimming were worked out from the DNA. The profile shows about 210,000 clones, approximately 85% of them singletons. This entry belongs to a study of blood T cell repertoires in COVID-19.

The chain has TRBV25-1 and TRBJ1-6; D is possibly TRBD1 (6 bases). Material for sequencing was peripheral blood. The sequence derives from a woman aged 50 to 65 with active or convalescent COVID-19. This CDR3 is CASSGTGNNSPLHF. The DNA of the CDR3 is TGTGCCAGCAGTGGAACAGGGAATAATTCACCCCTCCACTTT.